This T cell receptor (beta chain) was recovered during a study of prognosis after radiotherapy for stage I lung cancer. Study summary: The patients included over twelve who had newly diagnosed primary stage I lung tumors, along with four or five others who had oligometastatic NSCLC after their primary tumor had been surgically resected.

This clonotype was counted at least ten times. What it recognizes is unknown. From genomic DNA, two-round multiplex PCR was used to amplify TCR beta CDR3. Primers specific to each TRBV and TRBJ gene were used in first-round PCR. Via MiXCR, TCRdb re-called the multiplex PCR reads, giving one row per CDR3 protein. The sample includes fewer than 35,000 distinct CDR3 sequences, 31% of them seen just once. The study's findings and limits: Stereotactic body radiation therapy was followed by a fall in unique TCR clone counts, with a median of about 9,700 versus 6,500. The tumor specificity of expanded TCR clones remained undetermined. Where distant metastases developed, patients had lower Shannon entropy after stereotactic body radiation therapy.

Sequences were derived from PBMCs, sampled before or after stereotactic body radiation therapy (not recorded which). This clonotype was sampled from a donor aged 50 or older with non-small cell lung cancer.

The CDR3 nucleotides are TGTGCCAGCAGTTTATCGGCCAGGGGGCAGCCCCAGCATTTT. Translated, it gives CASSLSARGQPQHF. The chain joins TRBV12-3 or TRBV12-4 to TRBJ1-5; 7 bases agree with TRBD1. CDR3 length equals 14 residues. V was pared by 2 bases and J by 7 bases, with 5 bases of the junction left unmatched.